This entry concerns a single T cell receptor (beta chain). This clone was seen only a few times. Its antigen is not yet known. The input lacks base qualities; no much larger clone sits a single base away. This sample is part of a study of beta chain features in type 1 diabetes (dated by TCRdb to the late 2010s). With respect to the entire study: Mean age, gender distribution, total cell number and subset yield were not different between patients and healthy donors. A total of around 110,000,000 sorted cells were examined across all samples, and a strong correlation was observed between cell number per subset and RNA yield. The study compared the TCRB repertoires of sorted circulating CD4+ T cell subsets in recently diagnosed type 1 diabetes patients with those in matched healthy donors. Naive and central memory subsets were obtained from all 30 or so donors, but regulatory and stem cell-like memory subsets were isolated from only 8 patients and 8 healthy donors.

The entire isolated RNA was reverse transcribed using the High Capacity cDNA Reverse Transcription Kit, and thus expressed TCRB transcripts were sequenced. Naive, central memory and regulatory T cell samples underwent deep immunoSEQ sequencing, averaging roughly 3.3 million total reads per sample. After sorted cells were lysed in RLT buffer, RNA was extracted with DNase-treated RNeasy Micro or Mini kits, with the choice depending on cell number. To prevent cross-contamination, each cell subset was processed individually, whereas patient and healthy donor samples were processed jointly. The immunoSEQ multiplex PCR was used to amplify TCRB sequences from cDNA, generating 87-bp fragments that spanned the CDR3 region. Sequencing of the amplicons was performed on the Illumina HiSeq platform. For the original study's pipeline: PCR bias was corrected computationally using synthetic template baselines, and reads within Hamming distance 2 were collapsed, with unmergeable singletons discarded. Reads were aligned against IMGT so that V, D and J genes, CDR3 length and insertions or deletions at six rearrangement sites could be assigned. Clonotype counts were normalized to sorted cell number within each subset before computing true diversity and Gini coefficients with the tcR R package. The overlap coefficient, calculated on TCRB nucleotide sequences, was used to quantify repertoire sharing. As a proxy for the pre-selection repertoire, out-of-frame TCRB sequences from naive cells were analyzed. The immuneACCESS repertoire file appears here via TCRdb, limited to in-frame rearrangements. These files lack a portion of the clones; in checked studies, under half of the deficit traces to unresolved V genes, and the cause of the others is not known. From that table come the V and J calls and clone size; the DNA was used to work out D and trimming. The table for this sample lists roughly 500,000 clones; roughly an eighth of them were counted only once. Jointly, the top ten make up over 0.04% of the sample.

From each donor, a single peripheral blood sample of 90 to 150 mL on average was drawn into heparinised tubes. Naive, central memory, regulatory and stem cell-like memory CD4+ T cells were sorted on a BD FACSAria II using a panel including CD45RO, CCR7, CD25, CD127, CD95 and CD27. A purity above 95% was achieved for all sorted populations. Right away, PBMCs were isolated by Lymphoprep density gradient centrifugation and were stained directly, with no culture step. To minimize batch effects, samples were stained and sorted in pairs, one healthy donor with one patient per experiment. The CDR3 spans 13 residues, from the cysteine through the phenylalanine. Here the CDR3 DNA is all that survives: 39 bases in frame from base 1. V and J are truncated by 9 bases and 11 bases respectively, leaving an intervening sequence of 19 bases. Per the germline V gene, LGHNA is the CDR1 and YSLEER is the CDR2. General findings and caveats noted by the study authors: Only small numbers of individuals were included in the HLA sub-analyses, which left unresolved whether HLA type had any influence on TCRB rearrangement. In all four CD4+ subsets, TCRB CDR3 length was moderately but significantly shorter in type 1 diabetes patients. Patients with type 1 diabetes made fewer insertions and deleted more nucleotides at VDJ recombination sites, implying thymic rearrangement abnormalities. Shorter templates might be favored by PCR, yet because patient and control samples were amplified and corrected together, any such skew would affect both groups equally. Because cDNA was sequenced instead of genomic DNA, activated cells with high expression could be over-represented, although the groups did not differ in activation or CD3 levels. Naive, central memory and regulatory TCRB repertoires appeared to be more alike among patients than among healthy donors.

The origin of this receptor is a woman younger than 30 in good health. Sequences were obtained from naive CD4+ T cells from blood. The intended sense of this specimen's cell subset or site label: true naive CD4+ T cells. Here the chain combines TRBV4-3 and TRBJ1-4; 5 matching bases give a weak D call of TRBD1. The sequenced DNA is TGCGCCAGTTCGGGGAACAGCTGGGGGAAACTGTTTTTT. The encoded protein is CASSGNSWGKLFF.